One sample yielded the 25 T cell receptor beta chains listed below, sequenced in a study of beta chain features in type 1 diabetes. General study results and limits: All four CD4+ subsets from Type 1 diabetes patients carried moderately but significantly shorter TCRB CDR3s.

Investigators reverse transcribed all isolated RNA, so they sequenced expressed TCRB transcripts. Some clones are missing from TCRdb's copy, which holds only in-frame ones; the method was immunoSEQ multiplex PCR. The table has around 600,000 clones, 12% seen once; the top ten hold more than 0.09%. No antigen is known for these receptors. Sample: naive CD4+ T cells from blood. These receptors came from a man aged 25-45 years with type 1 diabetes.

The genes are TRBV14 and TRBJ2-5, with D possibly matching TRBD1 (5 bases). The CDR3 extends over 15 amino acids. V lost 7 bases and J lost 5, with 20 bases in between. Germline V gives CDR1 SGHDN, CDR2 FVKESK. CDR3 sequence (DNA): TGTGCCAGCAATCCCGGGCAGGGCGTAGGGGAGACCCAGTACTTC. It specifies CASNPGQGVGETQYF. The entire variable domain, with the rest obtained from reference TRBV14 and TRBJ2-5, is as follows: EAGVTQFPSHSVIEKGQTVTLRCDPISGHDNLYWYRRVMGKEIKFLLHFVKESKQDESGMPNNRFLAERTGGTYSTLKVQPAELEDSGVYFCASNPGQGVGETQYFGPGTRLLVL.

The chain carries TRBV5-4 and TRBJ2-2, with D unclear. The germline V gene encodes CDR1 SGHNT and CDR2 YYREEE (reference sequence). Deletions cut 3 bases from V and 7 bases from J, with 16 bases between. The CDR3 length is 15 residues. For the CDR3, the DNA is TGTGCCAGCAGCTATTGGTCTCATCGAGTCGGGGAGCTGTTTTTT. Encoded protein: CASSYWSHRVGELFF.

This clone occurred a few times. The chain couples TRBV7-2 to TRBJ2-7, with 7 positions matching TRBD2. Germline V gene data show CDR1 as SGHTA and CDR2 as FQGNSA. V lost 0 bases and J lost 6; bases outside the gene matches: 8. There are 15 residues in the CDR3. Written as DNA, the CDR3 is TGTGCCAGCAGCTTAGCGGGACTACAATTAGGCGAGCAGTACTTC. Amino acids: CASSLAGLQLGEQYF.

The sample holds a few counts of this clone. V usage is TRBV6-1 and J usage is TRBJ1-5; no clear D gene. The germline V and J ends were trimmed by 2 bases and 4 bases, with 6 bases remaining between them. The germline CDR1 and CDR2 sequences are MNHNS and SASEGT. The CDR3 is 13 residues long. For the CDR3, the DNA is TGTGCCAGCAGTGAATGGACTAATCAGCCCCAGCATTTT. Protein sequence: CASSEWTNQPQHF.

This clone was recorded a few times. V usage is TRBV4-3 and J usage is TRBJ1-2, with a weak D call TRBD1 (6 bases). The length of the CDR3 is 17 residues. Trimming left V 4 bases short and J 5 bases short, with 23 bases between. Germline V CDR1 and CDR2: LGHNA, YSLEER. The CDR3 coding sequence is TGCGCCAGCAGCCCATTCCGGGACACTCTACCCGTTTATGGCTACACCTTC. This translates into CASSPFRDTLPVYGYTF.

The chain joins TRBV14 to TRBJ1-1, with a weak D call TRBD1 (5 bases). The germline V gene has CDR1 SGHDN and CDR2 FVKESK. Trimming stripped 0 bases from V and 6 bases from J, with 17 bases between. The CDR3 spans 16 residues. DNA of the CDR3: TGTGCCAGCAGCCAAGAAACTTCCATCCTAGGGGCTGAAGCTTTCTTT. Translating it yields CASSQETSILGAEAFF.

V is TRBV29-1 and J is TRBJ1-1; 11 bases map to TRBD1. The CDR3 spans 15 residues. Germline V gives CDR1 SQVTM, CDR2 ANQGSEA. V dropped 5 bases and J dropped 1; count of bases not matched to a gene: 6. This chain's CDR3 is CSVTRTGGENTEAFF. DNA for the CDR3: TGCAGCGTTACCCGGACAGGGGGCGAGAACACTGAAGCTTTCTTT. The whole variable domain, filled in from reference TRBV29-1 and TRBJ1-1, reads SAVISQKPSRDICQRGTSLTIQCQVDSQVTMMFWYRQQPGQSLTLIATANQGSEATYESGFVIDKFPISRPNLTFSTLTVSNMSPEDSSIYLCSVTRTGGENTEAFFGQGTRLTVV.

V is TRBV9 and J is TRBJ2-3, with no clear D. The CDR3 loop spans 15 amino acids. Trimming left V 3 bases short and J 1 base short, with 12 bases between. Germline loops: CDR1 SGDLS, CDR2 YYNGEE. In nucleotides, the CDR3 is TGTGCCAGCAGCGCAGGACCGGCAGGCACAGATACGCAGTATTTT. It is translated as CASSAGPAGTDTQYF.

The rearrangement uses TRBV19 and TRBJ1-1; no definite D call. Germline V gene sequence: CDR1 LNHDA, CDR2 SQIVND (reference sequence). The CDR3 runs to 11 residues. The V end was cut by 7 bases, the J end by 4 bases, with 7 bases between. This CDR3 reads CASTVGTEAFF. DNA of the CDR3: TGTGCCAGTACTGTGGGCACTGAAGCTTTCTTT. The variable domain in full, with the rest retrieved from reference TRBV19 and TRBJ1-1, is DGGITQSPKYLFRKEGQNVTLSCEQNLNHDAMYWYRQDPGQGLRLIYYSQIVNDFQKGDIAEGYSVSREKKESFPLTVTSAQKNPTAFYLCASTVGTEAFFGQGTRLTVV.

The chain uses TRBV30 and TRBJ1-2; 7 bases match TRBD1. The germline CDR1 and CDR2 sequences are GTSNPN and SVGIG (reference sequence). The CDR3 runs to 12 residues. V was clipped by 5 bases and J by 7 bases; unmatched bases: 7. The CDR3 sequence is CAWSQGTIGYTF. CDR3 nucleotides: TGTGCCTGGTCACAGGGGACGATTGGCTACACCTTC.

V and J are TRBV5-4 and TRBJ2-2; the match to TRBD1 covers 7 bases. The CDR3 is made up of 16 amino acids. The germline V gene has CDR1 SGHNT and CDR2 YYREEE (reference sequence). J gave up 7 bases and V 4 bases, and 13 bases lay outside the gene matches. The CDR3 here is CASSPPDDREGGELFF. Here the CDR3 DNA reads TGTGCCAGCAGCCCACCGGACGACAGGGAAGGCGGGGAGCTGTTTTTT. Drawing the rest from reference TRBV5-4 and TRBJ2-2, the complete variable domain is ETGVTQSPTHLIKTRGQQVTLRCSSQSGHNTVSWYQQALGQGPQFIFQYYREEENGRGNFPPRFSGLQFPNYSSELNVNALELDDSALYLCASSPPDDREGGELFFGEGSRLTVL.

The chain links TRBV18 to TRBJ2-7, with 7 positions matching TRBD1. Germline-derived CDR1 and CDR2 are KGHSH and LQKENI. The CDR3 length is 15 residues. With V trimmed by 6 bases and J by 2 bases, 10 bases remained unmatched. The DNA of the CDR3 is TGTGCCAGCTCGCACAACCGGGACAGCACCTACGAGCAGTACTTC. It is translated as CASSHNRDSTYEQYF. Looking up the rest from reference TRBV18 and TRBJ2-7 gives the full variable domain: NAGVMQNPRHLVRRRGQEARLRCSPMKGHSHVYWYRQLPEEGLKFMVYLQKENIIDESGMPKERFSAEFPKEGPSILRIQQVVRGDSAAYFCASSHNRDSTYEQYFGPGTRLTVT.

The chain combines TRBV9 with TRBJ2-5; TRBD2 agrees at 8 bases. J lost 2 bases, V lost 0 bases, and 9 bases had no gene match. The germline V gene encodes CDR1 SGDLS and CDR2 YYNGEE. CDR3 size: 17 residues. The CDR3 loop is CASSVATRSSGQETQYF. The DNA for the CDR3 is TGTGCCAGCAGCGTAGCTACTCGGTCTAGCGGGCAAGAGACCCAGTACTTC.

This clone has just a few counts. J is TRBJ2-1 and V is TRBV11-2, with TRBD2 as a possible D gene (6 bases). Trimming took off 5 bases at V and 4 bases at J, with 9 bases between the two ends. Per the germline V gene, CDR1 is SGHAT and CDR2 is FQNNGV. The CDR3 sequence is 13 residues long. As DNA, the CDR3 is TGTGCCAGCAGCCCCGGGGGTTACAATGAGCAGTTCTTC. Amino acid sequence: CASSPGGYNEQFF.

This clone came up a few times. V and J are TRBV29-1 and TRBJ1-2, with 9 bases matching TRBD1. Trimming removed 4 bases from V and 2 bases from J; junction bases left unmatched: 2. Germline V gene lookup returns CDR1 SQVTM and CDR2 ANQGSEA. The CDR3 is 13 amino acids. In nucleotides, the CDR3 is TGCAGCGTTGGCGGGACAGGGAACTATGGCTACACCTTC. Its translation: CSVGGTGNYGYTF.

This clone has more than one count but fewer than ten. The V and J genes are TRBV10-3 and TRBJ2-6; D uncertain. The CDR3 covers 17 residues. The germline gives CDR1 ENHRY, CDR2 SYGVKD. The V gene lost 5 bases and the J gene lost 0 bases, with 14 bases spanning the gap. CDR3 residues: CAISLSDPSSGANVLTF. The CDR3 DNA follows: TGTGCCATCAGTCTTTCCGACCCGAGCTCTGGGGCCAACGTCCTGACTTTC.

For this clone: Other nucleotide sequences from this sample produce the same CDR3. The chain is built from TRBV28 and TRBJ1-2, with 7 bases aligning to TRBD1. The germline CDR1 and CDR2 sequences are MDHEN and SYDVKM. This CDR3 comprises 12 residues. Trimming cost V 5 bases and J 4 bases; bases outside gene matches: 1. The DNA for the CDR3 is TGTGCCAGCAGTGGGACAGTCTATGGCTACACCTTC. It codes for CASSGTVYGYTF.

This sequence joins TRBV4-3 and TRBJ2-1; perhaps D is TRBD1 or TRBD2 (5 bases each). The CDR3 extends over 13 amino acids. V was shortened by 0 bases and J by 7 bases, with 7 bases between the two germline ends. Germline CDR1 reads LGHNA; CDR2 reads YSLEER. CDR3 sequence: CASSQEGTNEQFF. DNA of the CDR3: TGCGCCAGCAGCCAAGAAGGGACGAATGAGCAGTTCTTC.

The V call is TRBV7-2, the J call TRBJ2-3, with no clear D. Trimming pared 5 bases from V and 7 bases from J, leaving 13 bases between. The CDR3 length is 13 residues. In germline, CDR1 is SGHTA, CDR2 FQGNSA. The CDR3 DNA follows: TGTGCCAGCAGCCTCCAGATCGTAAATACGCAGTATTTT. Translated: CASSLQIVNTQYF. The full variable domain, with the rest looked up from reference TRBV7-2 and TRBJ2-3, is GAGVSQSPSNKVTEKGKDVELRCDPISGHTALYWYRQSLGQGLEFLIYFQGNSAPDKSGLPSDRFSAERTGGSVSTLTIQRTQQEDSAVYLCASSLQIVNTQYFGPGTRLTVL.

This clone was detected only a few times. The V gene is TRBV4-3, the J gene TRBJ1-5; D is unresolved. This CDR3 has 15 amino acids. V lost 0 bases and J lost 7, with 13 bases in between. Germline V gene data show CDR1 as LGHNA and CDR2 as YSLEER. The DNA of the CDR3 is TGCGCCAGCAGCCAAGATCCGGGGTTAAGACAGCCCCAGCATTTT. Amino acids: CASSQDPGLRQPQHF.

There are a few counts of this clone. Additional DNA sequences in this sample encode the identical CDR3. The chain employs TRBV29-1 and TRBJ2-5; D gene ambiguous. Trimming cost V 4 bases and J 1 base, with 10 bases left between them. CDR3 length equals 13 residues. Per the germline V gene, CDR1 is SQVTM and CDR2 is ANQGSEA. The CDR3 sequence: CSVGLRFQETQYF. DNA of the CDR3: TGCAGCGTTGGTCTGCGTTTCCAAGAGACCCAGTACTTC.

This clone appeared a few times. The V call is TRBV7-9, the J call TRBJ1-5; 8 positions match TRBD1. The CDR3 is 16 residues long. Germline assignment: CDR1 SEHNR and CDR2 FQNEAQ (reference sequence). Trimming took 1 base from V and 2 from J; bases not matched to a gene: 4. The CDR3 nucleotides are TGTGCCAGCAGCTTAGTTCAGGGGGCAGGCAATCAGCCCCAGCATTTT. Its protein is CASSLVQGAGNQPQHF. The full variable domain, in which reference TRBV7-9 and TRBJ1-5 provide the parts outside the CDR3, is DTGVSQNPRHKITKRGQNVTFRCDPISEHNRLYWYRQTLGQGPEFLTYFQNEAQLEKSRLLSDRFSAERPKGSFSTLEIQRTEQGDSAMYLCASSLVQGAGNQPQHFGDGTRLSIL.

The table lists this clone with a few counts. CDR3 sequence (DNA): TGTGCCATCAGTGAAGGGACAGGGGGAACCTACGAGCAGTACTTC. Amino acid sequence: CAISEGTGGTYEQYF. The J gene is TRBJ2-7, the V gene TRBV10-3; 11 bases agree with TRBD1. J lost 2 bases, V lost 3 bases, and 3 bases had no gene match. Germline values: CDR1 ENHRY, CDR2 SYGVKD. This CDR3 spans 15 amino acids.

This clone was seen a few times. The CDR3 is CASSQQGGFTEAFF. The CDR3 bases are TGTGCCAGCAGCCAACAGGGGGGATTCACTGAAGCTTTCTTT. J is TRBJ1-1 and V is TRBV7-9; TRBD1 agrees at 8 bases. With V trimmed by 5 bases and J by 4 bases, 6 bases remained unmatched. The germline CDR1 and CDR2 sequences are SEHNR and FQNEAQ (reference sequence). This CDR3 is built from 14 residues.

A few counts support this clone. CDR3 coding DNA: TGTGCCAGCAGTCCGCGGACTAGCGGGGGATCCTACGAGCAGTACTTC. Translated, it gives CASSPRTSGGSYEQYF. The chain couples TRBV2 to TRBJ2-7; the match to TRBD2 covers 13 bases. There are 16 residues in the CDR3. Germline V gene data show CDR1 as SNHLY and CDR2 as FYNNEI. After removal of 5 bases from V and 1 base from J, the junction contained 5 bases not matched to a gene.